The 15 T cell receptor beta chains given below trace back to one sample, sequenced in a study of blood T cell repertoires in COVID-19. TCRdb keeps only in-frame clones here, not all; method: immunoSEQ multiplex PCR. Here the sample spans under 250,000 clones, roughly 85% being singletons. Sequenced: peripheral blood. The source of these receptors is a woman between 18 and 29 years old with acute or convalescent COVID-19.

The chain couples TRBV11-2 to TRBJ1-3; the match to TRBD1 covers 7 bases. The CDR3 has 15 amino acids. CDR1 is SGHAT and CDR2 is FQNNGV in the germline V gene. Trimming at V came to 6 bases and at J to 4 bases, leaving 9 bases not matched to a gene. Here the CDR3 DNA reads TGTGCCAGCAGATTCGAGGGGGCAGGAGGAAACACCATATATTTT. As protein: CASRFEGAGGNTIYF.

This sequence joins TRBV10-3 and TRBJ1-3; D gene uncertain. The CDR3 length is 16 residues. The germline gives CDR1 ENHRY, CDR2 SYGVKD. Between the trimmed V and J ends, which lost 3 bases and 3 bases, there was a span of 15 bases. CDR3 sequence: CAISDLFRFFGNTIYF. The CDR3, as DNA: TGTGCCATCAGTGACTTATTCAGGTTTTTTGGAAACACCATATATTTT.

The V gene is TRBV27, the J gene TRBJ1-1; 9 nucleotides line up with TRBD1. The germline gives CDR1 MNHEY, CDR2 SMNVEV (reference sequence). Trimming removed 3 bases from V and 1 base from J; junction bases left unmatched: 3. This CDR3 contains 15 residues. CDR3 in DNA: TGTGCCAGCAGTTTCCAGGGACAGGGGAACACTGAAGCTTTCTTT. Translation gives CASSFQGQGNTEAFF.

The chain joins TRBV11-2 to TRBJ2-5; perhaps TRBD2 as D (6 bases). The CDR3 sequence is 15 residues long. The V gene lost 5 bases and the J gene lost 5 bases, with 18 bases spanning the gap. Germline assignment: CDR1 SGHAT and CDR2 FQNNGV. CDR3 residues: CASSNRPGEKETQYF. CDR3 DNA: TGTGCCAGCAGCAACCGTCCGGGGGAAAAGGAGACCCAGTACTTC. Full variable domain (outside the CDR3, taken from reference TRBV11-2 and TRBJ2-5): EAGVAQSPRYKIIEKRQSVAFWCNPISGHATLYWYQQILGQGPKLLIQFQNNGVVDDSQLPKDRFSAERLKGVDSTLKIQPAKLEDSAVYLCASSNRPGEKETQYFGPGTRLLVL.

The chain has TRBV19 and TRBJ1-2; 7 bases map to TRBD1. The germline CDR1 and CDR2 sequences are LNHDA and SQIVND (reference sequence). V lost 2 bases, J lost 6 bases, and 3 bases stayed unmatched. This CDR3 has 13 residues. This chain's CDR3 is CASSIRGQDGYTF. The CDR3 nucleotides are TGTGCCAGTAGTATAAGGGGGCAGGATGGCTACACCTTC.

V and J are TRBV24-1 and TRBJ2-3; D might be TRBD2 (5 bases). This CDR3 comprises 14 residues. Trimming removed 6 bases at V and 4 bases at J, with 13 bases between. Per the germline V gene, CDR1 is KGHDR and CDR2 is SFDVKD. The CDR3 DNA is TGTGCCACCAGTAATTCTGAGGGAGCAGATACGCAGTATTTT. As protein: CATSNSEGADTQYF.

The rearrangement uses TRBV9 and TRBJ2-5, with D hard to call. CDR3 size: 14 residues. The germline CDR1 and CDR2 sequences are SGDLS and YYNGEE. Deletions cut 0 bases from V and 0 bases from J, with 6 bases between. CDR3 nucleotides: TGTGCCAGCAGCGTAGATGCGAACCAAGAGACCCAGTACTTC. It is translated as CASSVDANQETQYF. The complete variable domain, with remaining parts taken from reference TRBV9 and TRBJ2-5, reads DSGVTQTPKHLITATGQRVTLRCSPRSGDLSVYWYQQSLDQGLQFLIQYYNGEERAKGNILERFSAQQFPDLHSELNLSSLELGDSALYFCASSVDANQETQYFGPGTRLLVL.

This chain uses TRBV14 with TRBJ2-7; D is unclear. The ends were cut back, 3 bases at V and 6 bases at J, with 9 bases in the middle. CDR1 SGHDN and CDR2 FVKESK come from the germline V gene. The CDR3 spans 12 residues. The CDR3 here is CASSHSGAEQYF. The CDR3 DNA reads TGTGCCAGCAGCCATTCGGGTGCCGAGCAGTACTTC. The full variable domain, in which reference TRBV14 and TRBJ2-7 provide the parts outside the CDR3, is EAGVTQFPSHSVIEKGQTVTLRCDPISGHDNLYWYRRVMGKEIKFLLHFVKESKQDESGMPNNRFLAERTGGTYSTLKVQPAELEDSGVYFCASSHSGAEQYFGPGTRLTVT.

V gene TRBV27 combines with J gene TRBJ1-2, with D possibly TRBD1 on 5 matching bases. The CDR3 loop spans 14 amino acids. Germline V CDR1 and CDR2: MNHEY, SMNVEV (reference sequence). The V gene lost 5 bases and the J gene lost 3 bases, with 13 bases spanning the gap. The CDR3 coding sequence is TGTGCCAGCAGTCCCCTGGGGGGATACTATGGCTACACCTTC. Its protein is CASSPLGGYYGYTF.

This chain links TRBV7-9 with TRBJ1-4; 7 bases fit TRBD1. Germline V lookup: CDR1 SEHNR, CDR2 FQNEAQ (reference sequence). The CDR3 has 16 amino acids. Unmatched junction bases numbered 8, after V lost 5 bases and J lost 2 bases. The CDR3 loop reads CASSGVGTATNEKLFF. CDR3 in DNA: TGTGCCAGCAGCGGGGTCGGGACAGCGACTAATGAAAAACTGTTTTTT. Variable domain in full (rest from reference TRBV7-9 and TRBJ1-4): DTGVSQNPRHKITKRGQNVTFRCDPISEHNRLYWYRQTLGQGPEFLTYFQNEAQLEKSRLLSDRFSAERPKGSFSTLEIQRTEQGDSAMYLCASSGVGTATNEKLFFGSGTQLSVL.

The chain joins TRBV21-1 to TRBJ2-2; the listed D gene, TRBD1, was not tested against the DNA. TRBV21-1 counts as a pseudogene. The CDR3 covers 18 residues. CDR3 coding DNA: TGTGCCAGCAGCAAGGAAGACCGGACAGGTGGAAACACCGGGGAGCTGTTTTTT. Protein: CASSKEDRTGGNTGELFF.

This clone came up a few times. The chain recombines TRBV18 with TRBJ2-1, with D uncertain. Germline CDR1 reads KGHSH; CDR2 reads LQKENI. V was trimmed by 3 bases and J by 6 bases, leaving 12 bases between them. This CDR3 is 14 amino acids long. CDR3 sequence (DNA): TGTGCCAGCTCACCCAGAGTAGCTTTCAATGAGCAGTTCTTC. Translation: CASSPRVAFNEQFF.

The V gene is TRBV6-2 or TRBV6-3, the J gene TRBJ1-4, with D maybe TRBD1 (6 bases). This CDR3 region has 17 residues. The V end was cut by 4 bases, the J end by 7 bases, with 22 bases between. The germline V gene encodes CDR1 MNHEY and CDR2 SVGEGT. CDR3 loop: CASSSLQGGLFAEKLFF. The DNA of the CDR3 is TGTGCCAGCAGTTCCCTCCAAGGGGGTTTGTTTGCTGAAAAACTGTTTTTT.

This clone was observed a handful of times. The chain recombines TRBV6-5 with TRBJ1-2, with 7 bases aligning to TRBD1. Germline loops: CDR1 MNHEY, CDR2 SVGAGI. V shed 7 bases and J 2 bases; nucleotides not matched to a gene: 7. This CDR3 spans 14 amino acids. The CDR3 bases are TGTGCCAGCACCCGGGGGGGACAGAACTATGGCTACACCTTC. This gives the protein CASTRGGQNYGYTF.

This rearrangement joins TRBV9 to TRBJ1-6; D may be TRBD1 (6 bases). Germline CDR1 and CDR2: SGDLS and YYNGEE. The CDR3 runs 15 residues. Between the trimmed V and J ends, which lost 4 bases and 10 bases, there was a span of 18 bases. CDR3 in DNA: TGTGCCAGCAGCCCTGGGGGGGGCATGGGGTCACCCCTCCACTTT. Protein product: CASSPGGGMGSPLHF.